This T cell receptor beta chain was sequenced in a study of monozygotic twins with cystic fibrosis. Whole-study findings and limits: Unrelated CF individuals shared fewer identical clonotypes than monozygotic CF twins.

In its sample, this clone was seen once. As yet, its antigen is unknown. Trimming took 2 bases from V and 3 from J, leaving 5 bases between them. There are 13 residues in the CDR3. The V gene's germline CDR1 is SGHVS and CDR2 FQNEAQ. Generated by immunoSEQ multiplex PCR, the TCRdb table keeps only in-frame clones and is missing some. The table records 9,500 to 13,000 clones, 99% of them present only once. Sequenced material: blood. The source is a young man with cystic fibrosis. This chain uses TRBV7-8 with TRBJ1-3; no reliable D call. In DNA form, the CDR3 reads TGTGCCAGCAGCTTATCCAGTGGAAACACCATATATTTT. Amino acid sequence: CASSLSSGNTIYF.